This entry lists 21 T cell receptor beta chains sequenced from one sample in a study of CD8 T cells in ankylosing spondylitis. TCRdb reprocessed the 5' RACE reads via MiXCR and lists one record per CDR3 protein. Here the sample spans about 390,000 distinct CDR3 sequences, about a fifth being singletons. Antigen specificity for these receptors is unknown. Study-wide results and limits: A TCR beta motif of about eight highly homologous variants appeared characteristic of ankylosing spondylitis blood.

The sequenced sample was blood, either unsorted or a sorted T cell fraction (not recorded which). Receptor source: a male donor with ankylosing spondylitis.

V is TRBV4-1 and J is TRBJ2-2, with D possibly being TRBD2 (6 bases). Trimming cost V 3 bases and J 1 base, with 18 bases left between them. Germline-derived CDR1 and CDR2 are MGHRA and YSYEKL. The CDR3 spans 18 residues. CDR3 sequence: CASSHPARDLRNTGELFF. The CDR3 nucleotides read TGCGCCAGCAGCCACCCTGCCCGGGACTTAAGGAACACCGGGGAGCTGTTTTTT.

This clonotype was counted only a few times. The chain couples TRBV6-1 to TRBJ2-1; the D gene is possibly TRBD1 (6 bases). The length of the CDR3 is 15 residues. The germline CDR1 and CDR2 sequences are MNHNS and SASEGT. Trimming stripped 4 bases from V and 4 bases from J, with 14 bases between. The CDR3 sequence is CASSASGTSYNEQFF. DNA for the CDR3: TGTGCCAGCAGTGCGTCCGGGACAAGTTACAATGAGCAGTTCTTC.

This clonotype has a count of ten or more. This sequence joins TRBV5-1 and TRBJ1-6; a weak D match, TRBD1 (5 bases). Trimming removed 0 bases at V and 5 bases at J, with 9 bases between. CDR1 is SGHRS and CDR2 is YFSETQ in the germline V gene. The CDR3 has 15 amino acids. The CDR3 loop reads CASSLAGGDNSPLHF. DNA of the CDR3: TGCGCCAGCAGCTTGGCCGGGGGGGATAATTCACCCCTCCACTTT.

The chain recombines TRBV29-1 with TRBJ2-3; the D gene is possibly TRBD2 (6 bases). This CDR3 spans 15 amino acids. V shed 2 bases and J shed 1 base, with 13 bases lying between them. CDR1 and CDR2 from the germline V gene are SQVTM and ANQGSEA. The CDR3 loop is CSVERPASGTDTQYF. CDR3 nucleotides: TGCAGCGTTGAACGTCCGGCTAGCGGCACAGATACGCAGTATTTT.

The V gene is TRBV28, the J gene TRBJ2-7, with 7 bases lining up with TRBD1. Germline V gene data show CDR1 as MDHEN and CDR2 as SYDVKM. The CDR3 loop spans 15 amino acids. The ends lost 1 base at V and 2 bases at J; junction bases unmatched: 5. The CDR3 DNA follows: TGTGCCAGCAGTTTATTCGGGACAGCAGCCTACGAGCAGTACTTC. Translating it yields CASSLFGTAAYEQYF. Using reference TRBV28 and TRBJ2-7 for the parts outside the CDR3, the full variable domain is DVKVTQSSRYLVKRTGEKVFLECVQDMDHENMFWYRQDPGLGLRLIYFSYDVKMKEKGDIPEGYSVSREKKERFSLILESASTNQTSMYLCASSLFGTAAYEQYFGPGTRLTVT.

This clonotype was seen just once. CDR3 residues: CASSRDGVNYGYTF. The CDR3 DNA follows: TGTGCCAGCAGCCGGGACGGAGTTAACTATGGCTACACCTTC. The V and J genes are TRBV5-5 and TRBJ1-2; tentatively, D is TRBD1 (5 bases). Germline V gives CDR1 SGHKS, CDR2 YYEKEE (reference sequence). The V end lost 4 bases, the J end lost 1 base, and 11 bases lay between the germline ends. This CDR3 region has 14 residues.

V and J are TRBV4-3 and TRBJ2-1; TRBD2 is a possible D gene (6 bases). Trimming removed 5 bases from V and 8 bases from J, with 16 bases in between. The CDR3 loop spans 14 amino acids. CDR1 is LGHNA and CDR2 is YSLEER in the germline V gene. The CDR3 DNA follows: TGCGCCAGCAGCTACCGGGACTCAGTCTATGAGCAGTTCTTC. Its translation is CASSYRDSVYEQFF.

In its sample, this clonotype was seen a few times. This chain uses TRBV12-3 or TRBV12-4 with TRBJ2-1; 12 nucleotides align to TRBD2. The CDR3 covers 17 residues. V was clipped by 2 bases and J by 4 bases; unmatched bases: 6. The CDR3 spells CASSLNPGTSGYNEQFF. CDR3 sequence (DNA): TGTGCCAGCAGTTTAAACCCCGGGACTAGCGGGTACAATGAGCAGTTCTTC.

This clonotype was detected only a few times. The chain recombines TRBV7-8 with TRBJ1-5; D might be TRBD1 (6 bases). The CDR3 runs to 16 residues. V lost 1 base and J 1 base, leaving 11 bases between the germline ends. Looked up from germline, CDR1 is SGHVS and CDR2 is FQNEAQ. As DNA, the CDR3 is TGTGCCAGCAGCTTAGGGGGACATTTAAGCAATCAGCCCCAGCATTTT. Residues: CASSLGGHLSNQPQHF.

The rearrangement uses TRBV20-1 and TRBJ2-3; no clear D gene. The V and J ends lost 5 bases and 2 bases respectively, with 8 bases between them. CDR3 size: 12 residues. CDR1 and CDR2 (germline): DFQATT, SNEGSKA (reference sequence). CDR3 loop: CSASGATDTQYF. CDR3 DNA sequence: TGCAGTGCTTCGGGTGCCACAGATACGCAGTATTTT.

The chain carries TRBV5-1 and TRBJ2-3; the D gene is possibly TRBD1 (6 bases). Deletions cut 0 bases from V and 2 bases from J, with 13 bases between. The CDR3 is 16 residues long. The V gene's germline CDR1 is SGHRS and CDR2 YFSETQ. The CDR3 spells CASSLEGDVSTDTQYF. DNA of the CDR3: TGCGCCAGCAGCTTGGAGGGGGACGTATCCACAGATACGCAGTATTTT.

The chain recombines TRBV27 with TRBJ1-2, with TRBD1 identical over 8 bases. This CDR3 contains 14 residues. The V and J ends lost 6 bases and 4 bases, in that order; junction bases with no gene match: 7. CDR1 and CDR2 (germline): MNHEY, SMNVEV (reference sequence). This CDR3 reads CASSPRTGPYGYTF. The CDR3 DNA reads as TGTGCCAGCAGCCCGCGGACAGGGCCCTATGGCTACACCTTC.

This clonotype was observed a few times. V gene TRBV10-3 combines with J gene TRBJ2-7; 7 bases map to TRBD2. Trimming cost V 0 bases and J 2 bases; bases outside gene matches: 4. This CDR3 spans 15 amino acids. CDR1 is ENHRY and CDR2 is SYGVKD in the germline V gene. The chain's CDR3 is CAISESRAGAYEQYF. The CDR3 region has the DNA TGTGCCATCAGTGAGTCGCGGGCGGGAGCCTACGAGCAGTACTTC.

The CDR3 coding sequence is TGTGCCAGCAGACAGGGGGTTTACACCGGGGAGCTGTTTTTT. Protein product: CASRQGVYTGELFF. The rearrangement links TRBV12-3 or TRBV12-4 to TRBJ2-2; TRBD1 matches at 8 bases. The CDR3 has 14 amino acids. J was trimmed by 3 bases and V by 6 bases; bases with no gene match: 3.

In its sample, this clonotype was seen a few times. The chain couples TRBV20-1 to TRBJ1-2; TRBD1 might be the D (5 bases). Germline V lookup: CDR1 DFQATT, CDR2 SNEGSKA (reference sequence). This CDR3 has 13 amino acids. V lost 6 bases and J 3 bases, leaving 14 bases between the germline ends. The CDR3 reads CSAITGAYYGYTF. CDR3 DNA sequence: TGCAGTGCCATCACAGGAGCCTACTATGGCTACACCTTC.

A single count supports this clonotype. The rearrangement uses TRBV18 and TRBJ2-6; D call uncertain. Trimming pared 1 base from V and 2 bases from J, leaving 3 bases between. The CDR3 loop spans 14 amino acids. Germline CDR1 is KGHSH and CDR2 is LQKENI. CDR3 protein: CASSPQPGANVLTF. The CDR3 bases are TGTGCCAGCTCACCACAGCCTGGGGCCAACGTCCTGACTTTC.

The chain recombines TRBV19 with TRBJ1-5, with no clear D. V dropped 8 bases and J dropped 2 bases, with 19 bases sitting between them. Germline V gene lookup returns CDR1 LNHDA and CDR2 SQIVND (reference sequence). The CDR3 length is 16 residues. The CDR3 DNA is TGTGCCAGTGATTATGTGGGCTATGGTGGCAATCAGCCCCAGCATTTT. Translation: CASDYVGYGGNQPQHF.

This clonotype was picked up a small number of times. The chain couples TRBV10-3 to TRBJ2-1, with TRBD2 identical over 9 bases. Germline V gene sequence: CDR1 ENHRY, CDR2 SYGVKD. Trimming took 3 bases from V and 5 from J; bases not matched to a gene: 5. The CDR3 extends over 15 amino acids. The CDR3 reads CAISDLAGPNNEQFF. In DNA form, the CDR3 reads TGTGCCATCAGTGACCTAGCGGGGCCTAACAATGAGCAGTTCTTC.

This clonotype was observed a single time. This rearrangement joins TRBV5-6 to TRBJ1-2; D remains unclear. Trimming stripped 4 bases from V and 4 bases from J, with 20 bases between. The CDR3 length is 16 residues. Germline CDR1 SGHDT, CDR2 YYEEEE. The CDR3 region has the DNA TGTGCCAGCAGCAAAGATACAGCGTACCAAACCTATGGCTACACCTTC. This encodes CASSKDTAYQTYGYTF.

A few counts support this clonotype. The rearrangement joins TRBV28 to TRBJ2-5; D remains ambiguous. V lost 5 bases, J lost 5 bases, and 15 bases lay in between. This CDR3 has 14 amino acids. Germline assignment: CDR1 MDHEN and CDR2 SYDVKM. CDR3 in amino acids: CASSVARLGETQYF. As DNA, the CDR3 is TGTGCCAGCAGTGTGGCCCGATTAGGGGAGACCCAGTACTTC.

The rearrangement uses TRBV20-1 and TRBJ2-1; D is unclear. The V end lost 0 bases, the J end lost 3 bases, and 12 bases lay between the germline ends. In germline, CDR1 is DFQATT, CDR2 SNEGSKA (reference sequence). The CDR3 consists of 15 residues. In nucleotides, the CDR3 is TGCAGTGCTAGAGATCCGGGCAAACTCTACAATGAGCAGTTCTTC. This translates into CSARDPGKLYNEQFF.